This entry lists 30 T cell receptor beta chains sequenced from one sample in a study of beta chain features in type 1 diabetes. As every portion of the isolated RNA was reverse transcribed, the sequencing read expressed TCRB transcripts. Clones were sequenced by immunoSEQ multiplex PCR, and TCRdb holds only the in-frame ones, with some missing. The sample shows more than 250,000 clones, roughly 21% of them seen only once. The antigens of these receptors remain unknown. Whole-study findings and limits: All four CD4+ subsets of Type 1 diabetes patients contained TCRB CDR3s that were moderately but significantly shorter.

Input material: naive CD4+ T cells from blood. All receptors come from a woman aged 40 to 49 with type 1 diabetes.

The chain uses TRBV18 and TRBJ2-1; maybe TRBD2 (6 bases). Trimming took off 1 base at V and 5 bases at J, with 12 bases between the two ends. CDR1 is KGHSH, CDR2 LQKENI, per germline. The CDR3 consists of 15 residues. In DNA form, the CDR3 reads TGTGCCAGCTCACCACGTGTCGGGAGTAACAATGAGCAGTTCTTC. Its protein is CASSPRVGSNNEQFF.

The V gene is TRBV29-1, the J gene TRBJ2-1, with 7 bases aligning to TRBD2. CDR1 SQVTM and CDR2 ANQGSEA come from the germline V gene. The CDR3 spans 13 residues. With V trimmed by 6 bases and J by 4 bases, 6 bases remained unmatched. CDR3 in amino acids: CSVWRERYNEQFF. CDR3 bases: TGCAGCGTATGGCGGGAGAGATACAATGAGCAGTTCTTC.

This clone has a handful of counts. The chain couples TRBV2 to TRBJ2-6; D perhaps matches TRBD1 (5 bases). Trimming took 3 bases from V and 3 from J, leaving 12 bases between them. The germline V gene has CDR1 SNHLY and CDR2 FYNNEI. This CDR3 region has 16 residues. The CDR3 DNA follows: TGTGCCAGCAGTGATGACACCAGGGATGGGGCCAACGTCCTGACTTTC. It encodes CASSDDTRDGANVLTF.

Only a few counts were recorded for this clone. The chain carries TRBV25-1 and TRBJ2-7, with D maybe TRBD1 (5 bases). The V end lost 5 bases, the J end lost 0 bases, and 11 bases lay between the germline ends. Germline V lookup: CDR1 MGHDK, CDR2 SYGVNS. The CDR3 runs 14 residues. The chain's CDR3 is CASSTHQGSYEQYF. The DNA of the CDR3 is TGTGCCAGCAGTACCCATCAGGGCTCCTACGAGCAGTACTTC.

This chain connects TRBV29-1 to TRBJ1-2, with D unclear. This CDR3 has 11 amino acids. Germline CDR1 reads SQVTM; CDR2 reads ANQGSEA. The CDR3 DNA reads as TGCAGTCCCGGGAGGGAACGTGGCTACACCTTC. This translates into CSPGRERGYTF. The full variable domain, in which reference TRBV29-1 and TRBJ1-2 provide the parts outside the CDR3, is SAVISQKPSRDICQRGTSLTIQCQVDSQVTMMFWYRQQPGQSLTLIATANQGSEATYESGFVIDKFPISRPNLTFSTLTVSNMSPEDSSIYLCSPGRERGYTFGSGTRLTVV.

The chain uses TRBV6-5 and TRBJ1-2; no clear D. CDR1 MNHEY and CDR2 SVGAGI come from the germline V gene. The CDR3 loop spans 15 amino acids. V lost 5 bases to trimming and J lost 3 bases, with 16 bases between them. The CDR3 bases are TGTGCCAGCAGTCCGACATTCGTTAAGGACTATGGCTACACCTTC. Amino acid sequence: CASSPTFVKDYGYTF.

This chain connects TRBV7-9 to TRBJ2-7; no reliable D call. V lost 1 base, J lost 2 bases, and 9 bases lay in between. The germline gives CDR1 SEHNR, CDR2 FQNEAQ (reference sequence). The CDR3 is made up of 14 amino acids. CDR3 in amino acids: CASSLERAAYEQYF. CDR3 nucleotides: TGTGCCAGCAGCTTAGAGAGAGCCGCCTACGAGCAGTACTTC.

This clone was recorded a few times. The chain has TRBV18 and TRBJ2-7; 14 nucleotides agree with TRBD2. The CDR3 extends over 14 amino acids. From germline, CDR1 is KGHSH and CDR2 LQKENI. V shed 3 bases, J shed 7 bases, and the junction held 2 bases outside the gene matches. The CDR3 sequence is CASSPGLAGEEQYF. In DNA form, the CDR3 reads TGTGCCAGCTCACCGGGACTAGCGGGAGAAGAGCAGTACTTC.

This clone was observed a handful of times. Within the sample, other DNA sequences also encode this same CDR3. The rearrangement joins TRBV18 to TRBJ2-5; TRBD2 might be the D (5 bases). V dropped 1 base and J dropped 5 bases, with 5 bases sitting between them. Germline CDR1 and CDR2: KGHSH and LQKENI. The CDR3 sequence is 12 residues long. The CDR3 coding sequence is TGTGCCAGCTCACCACGGGAGGAGACCCAGTACTTC. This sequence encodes CASSPREETQYF.

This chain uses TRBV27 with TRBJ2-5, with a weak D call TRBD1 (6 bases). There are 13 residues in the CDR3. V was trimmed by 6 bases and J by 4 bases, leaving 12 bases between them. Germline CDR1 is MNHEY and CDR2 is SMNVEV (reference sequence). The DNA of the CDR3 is TGTGCCAGCAGCCGACAGGCGGGAGAGACCCAGTACTTC. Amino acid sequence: CASSRQAGETQYF.

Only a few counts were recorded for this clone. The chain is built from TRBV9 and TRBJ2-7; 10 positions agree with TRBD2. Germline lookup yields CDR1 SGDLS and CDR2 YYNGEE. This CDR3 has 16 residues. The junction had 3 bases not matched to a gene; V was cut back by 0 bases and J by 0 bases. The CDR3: CASSVGASGSSYEQYF. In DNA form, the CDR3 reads TGTGCCAGCAGCGTAGGGGCTAGCGGGAGCTCCTACGAGCAGTACTTC.

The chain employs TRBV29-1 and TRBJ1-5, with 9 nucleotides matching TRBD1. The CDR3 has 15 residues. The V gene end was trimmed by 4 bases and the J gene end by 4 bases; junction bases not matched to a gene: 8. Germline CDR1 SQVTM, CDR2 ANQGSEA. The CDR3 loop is CSVVRSGTGNQPQHF. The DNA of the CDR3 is TGCAGCGTTGTGCGTAGCGGGACAGGGAATCAGCCCCAGCATTTT.

The CDR3 sequence is CSVTPFGLTYEQYF. The CDR3 nucleotides are TGCAGCGTTACCCCCTTCGGACTGACCTACGAGCAGTACTTC. This chain connects TRBV29-1 to TRBJ2-7; possible D gene TRBD2, 5 bases. Trimming took off 5 bases at V and 2 bases at J, with 16 bases between the two ends. The CDR3 consists of 14 residues. From germline, CDR1 is SQVTM and CDR2 ANQGSEA.

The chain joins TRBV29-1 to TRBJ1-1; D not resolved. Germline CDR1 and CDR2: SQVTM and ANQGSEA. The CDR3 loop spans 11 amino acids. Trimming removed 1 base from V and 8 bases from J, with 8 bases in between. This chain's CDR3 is CSVEGTLEAFF. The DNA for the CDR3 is TGCAGCGTTGAAGGAACTCTCGAAGCTTTCTTT. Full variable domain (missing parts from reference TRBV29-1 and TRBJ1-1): SAVISQKPSRDICQRGTSLTIQCQVDSQVTMMFWYRQQPGQSLTLIATANQGSEATYESGFVIDKFPISRPNLTFSTLTVSNMSPEDSSIYLCSVEGTLEAFFGQGTRLTVV.

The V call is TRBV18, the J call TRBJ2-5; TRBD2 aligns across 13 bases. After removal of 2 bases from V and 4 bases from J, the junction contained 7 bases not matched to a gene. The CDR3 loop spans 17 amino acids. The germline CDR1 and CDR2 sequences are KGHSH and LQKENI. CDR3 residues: CASSPKQGTSGIETQYF. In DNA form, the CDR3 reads TGTGCCAGCTCACCAAAACAGGGGACTAGCGGGATAGAGACCCAGTACTTC.

Here the CDR3 DNA reads TGTGCCAGCAGTCCACTACAAGTCCTTAGGAGCTCCTACGAGCAGTACTTC. Its protein is CASSPLQVLRSSYEQYF. The chain combines TRBV28 with TRBJ2-7; D is undetermined. CDR1 is MDHEN, CDR2 SYDVKM, per germline. Trimming took off 5 bases at V and 0 bases at J, with 20 bases between the two ends. The length of the CDR3 is 17 residues.

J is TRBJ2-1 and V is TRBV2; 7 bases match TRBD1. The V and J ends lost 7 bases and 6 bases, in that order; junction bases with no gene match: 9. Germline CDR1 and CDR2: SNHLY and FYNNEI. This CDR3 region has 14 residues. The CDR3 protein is CASIPDREFNEQFF. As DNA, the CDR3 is TGTGCCAGCATCCCCGACAGGGAATTCAATGAGCAGTTCTTC.

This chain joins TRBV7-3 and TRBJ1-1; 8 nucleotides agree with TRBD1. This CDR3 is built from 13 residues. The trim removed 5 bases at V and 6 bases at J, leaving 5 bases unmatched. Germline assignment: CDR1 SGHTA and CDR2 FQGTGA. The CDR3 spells CASSTKTGAEAFF. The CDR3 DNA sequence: TGTGCCAGCAGCACCAAGACAGGGGCTGAAGCTTTCTTT.

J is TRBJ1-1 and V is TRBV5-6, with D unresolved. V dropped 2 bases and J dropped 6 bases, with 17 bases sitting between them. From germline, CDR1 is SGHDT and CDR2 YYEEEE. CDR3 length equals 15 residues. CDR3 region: CASSLISLVTAEAFF. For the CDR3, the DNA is TGTGCCAGCAGCTTAATTAGCCTCGTCACGGCTGAAGCTTTCTTT.

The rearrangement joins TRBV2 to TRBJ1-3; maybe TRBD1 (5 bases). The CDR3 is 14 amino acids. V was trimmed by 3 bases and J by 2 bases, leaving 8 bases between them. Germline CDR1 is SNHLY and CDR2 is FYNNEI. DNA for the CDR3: TGTGCCAGCAGTGAGACGGGGGCTGGAAACACCATATATTTT. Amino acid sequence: CASSETGAGNTIYF.

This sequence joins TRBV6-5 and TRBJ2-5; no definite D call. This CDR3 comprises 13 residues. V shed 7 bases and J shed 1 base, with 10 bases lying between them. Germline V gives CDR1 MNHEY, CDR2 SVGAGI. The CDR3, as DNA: TGTGCCAGCAAAAGCCAGCGCCAAGAGACCCAGTACTTC. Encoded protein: CASKSQRQETQYF.

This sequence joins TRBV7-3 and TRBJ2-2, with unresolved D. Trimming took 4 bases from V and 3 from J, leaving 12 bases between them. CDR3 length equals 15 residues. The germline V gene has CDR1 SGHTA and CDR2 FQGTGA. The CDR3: CASSSMTGYTGELFF. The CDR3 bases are TGTGCCAGCAGCTCCATGACTGGTTACACCGGGGAGCTGTTTTTT.

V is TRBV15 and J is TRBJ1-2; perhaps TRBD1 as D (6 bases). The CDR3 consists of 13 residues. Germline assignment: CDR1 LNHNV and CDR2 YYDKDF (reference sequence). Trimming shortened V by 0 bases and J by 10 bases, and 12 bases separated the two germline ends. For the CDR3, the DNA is TGTGCCACCAGCAGAGATTACAGGGAGAACTACACCTTC. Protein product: CATSRDYRENYTF.

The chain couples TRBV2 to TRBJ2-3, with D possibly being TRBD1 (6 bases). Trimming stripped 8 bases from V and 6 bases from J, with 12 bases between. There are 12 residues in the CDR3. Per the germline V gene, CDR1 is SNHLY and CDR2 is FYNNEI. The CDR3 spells CASPPTGDTQYF. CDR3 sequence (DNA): TGTGCCAGCCCCCCTACAGGGGATACGCAGTATTTT. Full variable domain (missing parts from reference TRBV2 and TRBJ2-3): EPEVTQTPSHQVTQMGQEVILRCVPISNHLYFYWYRQILGQKVEFLVSFYNNEISEKSEIFDDQFSVERPDGSNFTLKIRSTKLEDSAMYFCASPPTGDTQYFGPGTRLTVL.

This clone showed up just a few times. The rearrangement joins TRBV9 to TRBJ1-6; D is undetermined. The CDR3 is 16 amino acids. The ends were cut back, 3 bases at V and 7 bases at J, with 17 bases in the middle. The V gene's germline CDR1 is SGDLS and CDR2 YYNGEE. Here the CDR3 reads CASSAQTALGNSPLHF. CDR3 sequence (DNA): TGTGCCAGCAGCGCCCAGACTGCTTTAGGCAATTCACCCCTCCACTTT. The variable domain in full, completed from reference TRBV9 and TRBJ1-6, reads DSGVTQTPKHLITATGQRVTLRCSPRSGDLSVYWYQQSLDQGLQFLIQYYNGEERAKGNILERFSAQQFPDLHSELNLSSLELGDSALYFCASSAQTALGNSPLHFGNGTRLTVT.

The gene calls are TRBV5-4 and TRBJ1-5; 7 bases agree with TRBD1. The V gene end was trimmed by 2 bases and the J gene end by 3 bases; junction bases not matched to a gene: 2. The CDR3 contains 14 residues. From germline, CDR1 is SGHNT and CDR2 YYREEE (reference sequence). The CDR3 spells CASSLDRVNQPQHF. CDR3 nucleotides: TGTGCCAGCAGCTTAGACAGGGTCAATCAGCCCCAGCATTTT. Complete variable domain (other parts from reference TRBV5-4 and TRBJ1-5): ETGVTQSPTHLIKTRGQQVTLRCSSQSGHNTVSWYQQALGQGPQFIFQYYREEENGRGNFPPRFSGLQFPNYSSELNVNALELDDSALYLCASSLDRVNQPQHFGDGTRLSIL.

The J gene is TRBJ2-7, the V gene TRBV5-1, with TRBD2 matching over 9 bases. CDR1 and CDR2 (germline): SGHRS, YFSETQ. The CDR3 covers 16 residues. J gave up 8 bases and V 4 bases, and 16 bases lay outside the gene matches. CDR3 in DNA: TGCGCCAGCAGCCTCCTCGAAGCGCGGGAGGGCCGGCAGCAGTACTTC. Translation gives CASSLLEAREGRQQYF.

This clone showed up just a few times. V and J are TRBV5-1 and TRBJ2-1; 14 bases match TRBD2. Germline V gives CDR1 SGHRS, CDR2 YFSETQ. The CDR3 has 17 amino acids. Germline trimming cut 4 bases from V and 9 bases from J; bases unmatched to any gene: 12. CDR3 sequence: CASSRRTSGGLQAEQFF. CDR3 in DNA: TGCGCCAGCAGCAGACGGACTAGCGGGGGGCTGCAGGCTGAGCAGTTCTTC.

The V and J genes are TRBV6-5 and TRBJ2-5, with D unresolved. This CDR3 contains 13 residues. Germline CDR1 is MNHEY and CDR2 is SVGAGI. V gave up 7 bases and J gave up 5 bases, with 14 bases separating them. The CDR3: CASTRILGETQYF. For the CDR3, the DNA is TGTGCCAGCACCCGCATCCTTGGCGAGACCCAGTACTTC.

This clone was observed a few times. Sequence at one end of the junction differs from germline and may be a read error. The CDR3 nucleotides read TGTGCCCGCAGTCCATCCGGGAATGAAAAACTGTTTTTT. Its translation is CARSPSGNEKLFF. The chain recombines TRBV2 with TRBJ1-4; D gene uncertain. The CDR3 is 13 residues long. CDR1 is SNHLY and CDR2 is FYNNEI in the germline V gene.